The rows below give T cell receptor beta chains drawn from one sample of a study of T-cell reconstitution after alpha-beta-depleted transplantation in children. TCRdb reprocessed the PCR reads via MiXCR and lists one record per CDR3 protein. The sample holds 450,000 to 600,000 distinct CDR3 sequences, 30% to 35% seen once. This sample comprised PBMCs from the stem cell graft donor, obtained from the stem cell graft. The receptor set was obtained from a human donor who donated a stem cell graft to a child with aplastic anemia. Each CDR3 is given without its conserved first and last residue. D genes are given only for firm matches.

j_call: TRBJ1-1; v_call: TRBV25-1; d_call: .; cdr3_aa: ASSDLDRSRSEAF
j_call: TRBJ1-2; v_call: TRBV20-1; d_call: TRBD1; cdr3_aa: SAADRGLGYT
j_call: TRBJ1-4; v_call: TRBV5-1; d_call: TRBD1; cdr3_aa: ASSLGDSYEKLF
j_call: TRBJ1-1; v_call: TRBV10-3; d_call: .; cdr3_aa: AISPEGTEAF
j_call: TRBJ2-3; v_call: TRBV7-9; d_call: TRBD2; cdr3_aa: ASSPPLGAGDEDTQY
j_call: TRBJ2-1; v_call: TRBV20-1; d_call: TRBD2; cdr3_aa: SASGTSGNEQF
j_call: TRBJ2-7; v_call: TRBV6-2/TRBV6-3; d_call: .; cdr3_aa: ASSHLTGFYEQY
j_call: TRBJ2-1; v_call: TRBV27; d_call: TRBD2; cdr3_aa: ASSVLAGYYNEQF
j_call: TRBJ1-2; v_call: TRBV12-3/TRBV12-4; d_call: TRBD1; cdr3_aa: ASSSTGTDHYGYT
j_call: TRBJ1-2; v_call: TRBV4-3; d_call: .; cdr3_aa: ASSPRRRESIYGYT
j_call: TRBJ2-1; v_call: TRBV19; d_call: .; cdr3_aa: ASSTPRTNSYNEQF